This record covers a single TCR beta chain. The sample belongs to a study of blood T cell repertoires in COVID-19. Original analysis: Counts of nucleated cells, estimated from reference gene primer amplification, were obtained. Some clones are missing from TCRdb's copy, which holds only in-frame ones; the method was immunoSEQ multiplex PCR. V and J calls and clone size are given by that table; D and trimming were obtained from the DNA. The table records about 370,000 clones, roughly 90% of them present only once. Seattle patient enrollment occurred during active infection, with longitudinal follow-up thereafter. V dropped 0 bases and J dropped 4 bases, with 13 bases sitting between them. This CDR3 has 15 residues. Germline CDR1 SGHVS, CDR2 FQNEAQ.

The sequence derives from a woman aged 25 to 45 with COVID-19, enrolled during active disease. Sequenced: peripheral blood. The chain joins TRBV7-8 to TRBJ2-7; D may be TRBD2 (5 bases). CDR3 nucleotide sequence: TGTGCCAGCAGCTTAGCCGGGGATGTAGGGTACGAGCAGTACTTC. It specifies CASSLAGDVGYEQYF.